This TCR beta chain was sequenced during a study of radiotherapy plus CTLA-4 blockade in lung cancer. Study findings and constraints: After radiotherapy and ipilimumab, tumor-derived clones expanded in peripheral blood. In blood, early T cell clone dynamics reportedly predicted response best, together with interferon-beta.

This clone showed up just once. Its antigen is still unknown. Profiling relied on immunoSEQ multiplex PCR, and the TCRdb table lists in-frame clones only, not all of them. The profile shows 25,000 to 35,000 clones, 70% to 80% of them singletons. V lost 4 bases and J 11 bases, leaving 18 bases between the germline ends. The CDR3 extends over 15 amino acids. Germline values: CDR1 MNHEY, CDR2 SMNVEV (reference sequence). The sequencing used peripheral blood, collected from a patient treated with radiotherapy plus ipilimumab. The origin of this receptor is a human donor with non-small cell lung cancer who had stable disease on radiotherapy plus ipilimumab. The chain employs TRBV27 and TRBJ1-6, with D unresolved. CDR3 in amino acids: CASSSSTRNSAPLHF. The CDR3 nucleotides are TGTGCCAGCAGTTCGTCGACCCGGAATTCGGCACCCCTCCACTTT.